The 30 T cell receptor beta chains in this list originate from one sample, sequenced in a study of T cell repertoires in cytomegalovirus infection. For these TCRs, the target antigens are not known. Using its own MiXCR run on the reads, TCRdb lists one record per CDR3 protein. The sample includes fewer than 1,000,000 distinct CDR3 sequences, roughly 30% seen only once; the top ten take roughly an eighth. The input for sequencing was cultured CD8+ T cells from PBMCs, taken from culture after CMV antigen stimulation. These receptor sequences come from a human donor in good health (CMV status not recorded). Some clones in this sample may be carry-over from other donors' samples.

The chain carries TRBV6-1 and TRBJ2-7, with no clear D. CDR3 length: 15 residues. Germline CDR1 and CDR2: MNHNS and SASEGT. V was shortened by 2 bases and J by 4 bases, with 15 bases between the two germline ends. The CDR3 region is CASSETGSRRYEQYF. The CDR3 coding sequence is TGTGCCAGCAGTGAAACCGGGTCCCGAAGGTACGAGCAGTACTTC.

Remarks on this clonotype: Given a much more abundant clone one base away, this may be a read error. The chain carries TRBV7-9 and TRBJ2-7, with 7 bases that match TRBD2. CDR3 length: 13 residues. J gave up 3 bases and V 5 bases, and 4 bases lay outside the gene matches. The germline V gene encodes CDR1 SEHNR and CDR2 FQNEAQ (reference sequence). Here the CDR3 reads CASSDGGNYEQYF. The CDR3 DNA is TGTGCCAGCAGCGACGGGGGGAACTACGAGCAGTACTTC.

The sample holds a few counts of this clonotype. The gene calls are TRBV6-2 or TRBV6-3 and TRBJ2-7; weak D call: TRBD1 (6 bases). The V end lost 4 bases, the J end lost 2 bases, and 12 bases lay between the germline ends. Germline CDR1 MNHEY, CDR2 SVGEGT. This CDR3 spans 14 amino acids. As DNA, the CDR3 is TGTGCCAGCAGTTCCTGGACAGTGGCCTACGAGCAGTACTTC. Translating gives CASSSWTVAYEQYF.

This clonotype was seen many times. The rearrangement joins TRBV7-9 to TRBJ2-1; 12 bases fit TRBD2. Unmatched junction bases numbered 6, after V lost 5 bases and J lost 7 bases. The length of the CDR3 is 15 residues. In germline, CDR1 is SEHNR, CDR2 FQNEAQ (reference sequence). The CDR3 region is CASSVASGGENEQFF. The CDR3 DNA follows: TGTGCCAGCAGCGTTGCTAGCGGGGGGGAAAATGAGCAGTTCTTC.

In this sample, this clonotype turned up a few times. This chain joins TRBV9 and TRBJ2-1, with D unresolved. Germline CDR1 and CDR2: SGDLS and YYNGEE. This CDR3 contains 12 residues. V was trimmed by 2 bases and J by 3 bases, leaving 3 bases between them. CDR3 in amino acids: CASSVNYNEQFF. The CDR3 DNA reads as TGTGCCAGCAGCGTCAACTACAATGAGCAGTTCTTC.

This clonotype occurred once. The V gene is TRBV13, the J gene TRBJ2-5, with D uncertain. Germline CDR1 PRHDT, CDR2 FYEKMQ (reference sequence). The V and J ends lost 4 bases and 2 bases respectively, with 14 bases between them. CDR3 length equals 15 residues. The CDR3 loop is CASSWSRNLQETQYF. CDR3 sequence (DNA): TGTGCCAGCAGCTGGTCCCGGAACTTACAAGAGACCCAGTACTTC.

This chain connects TRBV6-1 to TRBJ1-2; the D is unclear. V lost 1 base and J 4 bases, leaving 13 bases between the germline ends. The germline V gene encodes CDR1 MNHNS and CDR2 SASEGT. CDR3 length: 15 amino acids. The CDR3 DNA reads as TGTGCCAGCAGTGAAGAAGGGATTACTATCTATGGCTACACCTTC. Translating gives CASSEEGITIYGYTF.

This clonotype was observed at least ten times. This chain joins TRBV12-3 or TRBV12-4 and TRBJ1-2, with D perhaps matching TRBD1 (5 bases). V was cut by 7 bases and J by 4 bases, with 19 bases left in between. The CDR3 totals 15 residues. The CDR3 coding sequence is TGTGCCAGCACTCCCGGGACCCCTGCTATCTATGGCTACACCTTC. Its translation is CASTPGTPAIYGYTF.

This clonotype has just a few counts. V usage is TRBV29-1 and J usage is TRBJ2-1, with 12 nucleotides matching TRBD2. Germline V gene data show CDR1 as SQVTM and CDR2 as ANQGSEA. The CDR3 runs to 15 residues. Trimming at V came to 3 bases and at J to 3 bases, leaving 3 bases not matched to a gene. This CDR3 reads CSVDSSGGVYNEQFF. The CDR3 nucleotides read TGCAGCGTTGACTCTAGCGGGGGGGTCTACAATGAGCAGTTCTTC.

Note on this clonotype: A much larger clone lies one base from this, so it may be a read error. The chain employs TRBV5-1 and TRBJ1-6; D remains unclear. This CDR3 region has 17 residues. V shed 0 bases and J shed 3 bases, with 13 bases lying between them. Germline V gene lookup returns CDR1 SGHRS and CDR2 YFSETQ. The CDR3 loop is CASSLEASRDYNSPLHF. Here the CDR3 DNA reads TGCGCCAGCAGCTTGGAAGCCTCCCGCGACTATAATTCACCCCTCCACTTT.

The chain is built from TRBV19 and TRBJ1-1, with TRBD1 identical over 7 bases. V was clipped by 3 bases and J by 0 bases; unmatched bases: 7. There are 16 residues in the CDR3. The V gene's germline CDR1 is LNHDA and CDR2 SQIVND (reference sequence). The CDR3 nucleotides read TGTGCCAGTAGTATCCCCCTCGACAGGGTGAACACTGAAGCTTTCTTT. Its protein product is CASSIPLDRVNTEAFF.

This clonotype was recorded once. J is TRBJ2-7 and V is TRBV29-1; tentative D call: TRBD1 (5 bases). The CDR3 has 12 residues. Germline V CDR1 and CDR2: SQVTM, ANQGSEA. Trimming removed 6 bases from V and 2 bases from J, with 11 bases in between. The CDR3 is CSVTVEPYEQYF. The CDR3 DNA reads as TGCAGCGTGACAGTCGAGCCCTACGAGCAGTACTTC.

The chain joins TRBV12-3 or TRBV12-4 to TRBJ2-5, with 12 bases identical to TRBD2. This CDR3 has 14 amino acids. V lost 5 bases and J lost 5; bases outside the gene matches: 3. CDR3 DNA: TGTGCCAGCAGTATACTAGCGGGGGGCGAGACCCAGTACTTC. Translating gives CASSILAGGETQYF.

The chain combines TRBV15 with TRBJ2-7, with D perhaps TRBD1 (6 bases). Germline CDR1 reads LNHNV; CDR2 reads YYDKDF (reference sequence). Trimming pared 0 bases from V and 4 bases from J, leaving 10 bases between. CDR3 length: 14 residues. CDR3 in amino acids: CATSRDLDSYEQYV. As DNA, the CDR3 is TGTGCCACCAGCAGAGATCTGGACAGTTACGAGCAGTACGTC.

Notes on this clonotype: Since a much larger clone is just one base distant, this may be a read error. V and J are TRBV11-2 and TRBJ1-1, with TRBD1 as a possible D gene (5 bases). The germline V gene encodes CDR1 SGHAT and CDR2 FQNNGV. The CDR3 runs 13 residues. The chain's CDR3 is CANSPIGALEAFF. CDR3 nucleotides: TGTGCCAACAGCCCCATAGGGGCCCTTGAAGCTTTCTTT.

This clonotype appeared many times. This chain uses TRBV7-8 with TRBJ2-1; D is ambiguous. CDR1 is SGHVS and CDR2 is FQNEAQ in the germline V gene. With 4 bases removed from V and 8 bases from J, the gap between germline ends came to 18 bases. The CDR3 has 15 amino acids. The CDR3 DNA is TGTGCCAGCAGCTCTCGGGCTTCGCCCCCCCATGAGCAGTTCTTC. Translation gives CASSSRASPPHEQFF.

This clonotype was seen just once. The rearrangement joins TRBV27 to TRBJ1-1, with 10 bases identical to TRBD1. V lost 5 bases and J lost 5; bases outside the gene matches: 8. The germline V gene encodes CDR1 MNHEY and CDR2 SMNVEV (reference sequence). This CDR3 is 15 amino acids long. In nucleotides, the CDR3 is TGTGCCAGCAGTCGGGACAGGGGTTGGCGAACTGAAGCTTTCTTT. This translates into CASSRDRGWRTEAFF.

V gene TRBV28 combines with J gene TRBJ1-2; 7 nucleotides align to TRBD1. Trimming at V came to 10 bases and at J to 8 bases, leaving 16 bases not matched to a gene. This CDR3 is 14 amino acids long. Per the germline V gene, CDR1 is MDHEN and CDR2 is SYDVKM. CDR3 in DNA: TGTGCCACCGACAGGGTAGGAGGGTCCCGGGGCTACACCTTC. It is translated as CATDRVGGSRGYTF.

This clonotype was observed a handful of times. This chain connects TRBV6-1 to TRBJ2-1; a weak D match, TRBD1 (6 bases). The germline CDR1 and CDR2 sequences are MNHNS and SASEGT. This CDR3 comprises 13 residues. V lost 0 bases and J lost 9, with 9 bases in between. DNA for the CDR3: TGTGCCAGCAGTGAAGCGCCCAGGGGTGAGCAGTTCTTC. It yields the protein CASSEAPRGEQFF.

The count of this clonotype is one. V gene TRBV6-6 combines with J gene TRBJ2-2; no firm D call. Trimming took off 8 bases at V and 3 bases at J, with 13 bases between the two ends. CDR1 and CDR2 from the germline V gene are MNHNY and SVGAGI (reference sequence). The CDR3 loop spans 14 amino acids. The CDR3 is CASRSGPYTGELFF. The DNA for the CDR3 is TGTGCCAGCCGGTCCGGCCCCTACACCGGGGAGCTGTTTTTT.

This clonotype was recorded a few times. The chain employs TRBV6-5 and TRBJ2-5; D gene uncertain. The CDR3 spans 14 residues. V dropped 0 bases and J dropped 1 base, with 6 bases sitting between them. Germline CDR1 and CDR2: MNHEY and SVGAGI. The CDR3 region has the DNA TGTGCCAGCAGTTACTCTAGGGTCCAAGAGACCCAGTACTTC. Translated: CASSYSRVQETQYF.

This chain connects TRBV6-2 or TRBV6-3 to TRBJ1-2, with TRBD1 identical over 9 bases. This CDR3 has 14 residues. CDR1 is MNHEY and CDR2 is SVGEGT in the germline V gene. Trimming at V came to 6 bases and at J to 3 bases, leaving 5 bases not matched to a gene. The CDR3 is CASRTGGEDYGYTF. CDR3 sequence (DNA): TGTGCCAGCAGAACAGGGGGCGAGGACTATGGCTACACCTTC.

This chain uses TRBV7-2 with TRBJ2-1, with 13 bases fitting TRBD2. J lost 4 bases, V lost 10 bases, and 4 bases had no gene match. CDR3 length equals 14 residues. Per the germline V gene, CDR1 is SGHTA and CDR2 is FQGNSA. The CDR3 nucleotides read TGTGCCACCCAACTAGCGGGGGGGTACAATGAGCAGTTCTTC. Its translation is CATQLAGGYNEQFF.

The chain combines TRBV20-1 with TRBJ2-3; possibly TRBD1 or TRBD2 for D (6 bases each). The germline V gene has CDR1 DFQATT and CDR2 SNEGSKA (reference sequence). The CDR3 is made up of 13 amino acids. V was clipped by 2 bases and J by 4 bases, with 10 bases between them. The CDR3 here is CSARSRGPDTQYF. The CDR3 DNA sequence: TGCAGTGCTAGATCCCGGGGGCCAGATACGCAGTATTTT.

The chain combines TRBV6-2 or TRBV6-3 with TRBJ2-7; D might be TRBD1 (6 bases). Between the trimmed V and J ends, which lost 8 bases and 4 bases, there was a span of 12 bases. Germline loops: CDR1 MNHEY, CDR2 SVGEGT. This CDR3 spans 12 amino acids. The DNA of the CDR3 is TGTGCCAGCCGAAAAGACAGGTACGAGCAGTACGTC. This gives the protein CASRKDRYEQYV.

V and J are TRBV6-6 and TRBJ2-5; the D is unclear. Germline CDR1 reads MNHNY; CDR2 reads SVGAGI (reference sequence). Trimming took 2 bases from V and 2 from J, leaving 6 bases between them. The CDR3 loop spans 13 amino acids. The CDR3 region has the DNA TGTGCCAGCAGTTACATGGTACAAGAGACCCAGTACTTC. It specifies CASSYMVQETQYF.

V gene TRBV7-9 combines with J gene TRBJ1-5; D gene uncertain. The V end lost 5 bases, the J end lost 12 bases, and 14 bases lay between the germline ends. Per the germline V gene, CDR1 is SEHNR and CDR2 is FQNEAQ (reference sequence). This CDR3 spans 12 amino acids. The chain's CDR3 is CASSGAHLLQHF. DNA of the CDR3: TGTGCCAGCAGCGGCGCACACCTCCTCCAGCATTTT.

V and J are TRBV7-9 and TRBJ1-6; weak D call: TRBD1 (6 bases). CDR1 is SEHNR, CDR2 FQNEAQ, per germline (reference sequence). V shed 5 bases and J shed 7 bases, with 12 bases lying between them. The CDR3 loop spans 14 amino acids. The CDR3 is CASSLPGENSPLHF. The CDR3 coding sequence is TGTGCCAGCAGCCTCCCAGGGGAGAATTCACCCCTCCACTTT.

This clonotype was seen many times. The rearrangement uses TRBV7-9 and TRBJ2-6; 7 bases are a match to TRBD1. The CDR3 covers 15 residues. CDR1 and CDR2 (germline): SEHNR, FQNEAQ (reference sequence). With V trimmed by 3 bases and J by 4 bases, 3 bases remained unmatched. The DNA of the CDR3 is TGTGCCAGCAGCTTTACAGGGGCCGGGGCCAACGTCCTGACTTTC. It is translated as CASSFTGAGANVLTF.

The rearrangement links TRBV5-4 to TRBJ2-7; the match to TRBD1 covers 7 bases. CDR1 and CDR2 from the germline V gene are SGHNT and YYREEE (reference sequence). The CDR3 spans 14 residues. Trimming removed 4 bases from V and 5 bases from J; junction bases left unmatched: 9. This CDR3 is CASSVRQGINEQYF. DNA of the CDR3: TGTGCCAGCAGCGTTCGACAGGGTATCAACGAGCAGTACTTC.